Below, one T cell receptor (beta chain) is given with its context. No antigen is known for it. The data originate from a study of T cells after posttransplantation cyclophosphamide. TCRdb's copy holds only in-frame clones and misses some; the assay was immunoSEQ multiplex PCR. The sample consists of a few thousand clones, 75% to 85% of them appearing once. Whole-study findings and limits: Donor CD8+ memory clones often dominated recipient blood repertoires at later times. Skin or GI-infiltrating T cells shared few TRB sequences with blood. After PTCy, TRB diversity resembled that of CNI/methotrexate controls.

V dropped 0 bases and J dropped 4; count of bases not matched to a gene: 5. CDR3 length: 18 residues. Germline values: CDR1 SGHTA, CDR2 FQGNSA. Treatment was busulfan-fludarabine conditioning, a marrow graft, and cyclophosphamide on days +3 and +4. The sequence was collected from a male patient aged 50 to 59 who received an allogeneic stem cell transplant from a related donor and was CMV-positive. Certain T cells may be donor cells from the graft. The sample in question was PBMCs, obtained after allogeneic stem cell transplant with posttransplant cyclophosphamide. The V and J genes are TRBV7-2 and TRBJ2-2; 13 bases are a match to TRBD2. CDR3 bases: TGTGCCAGCAGCTTAGCCCGGACTAGCGGGGGACTCACCGGGGAGCTGTTTTTT. Translation: CASSLARTSGGLTGELFF. The full variable domain, its missing parts supplied by reference TRBV7-2 and TRBJ2-2, is GAGVSQSPSNKVTEKGKDVELRCDPISGHTALYWYRQSLGQGLEFLIYFQGNSAPDKSGLPSDRFSAERTGGSVSTLTIQRTQQEDSAVYLCASSLARTSGGLTGELFFGEGSRLTVL.